The 14 T cell receptor beta chains reported below all come from one sample, sequenced in a study of blood T cell repertoires in COVID-19. The assay was immunoSEQ multiplex PCR, and TCRdb's table has in-frame clones only and misses some. The sample holds approximately 240,000 clones, 65% to 90% seen once. The sample taken for sequencing was peripheral blood. These receptors originate from a woman in her thirties or forties who had recovered from COVID-19.

In DNA, the CDR3 is TGTGCCAGCAGTCGAATGGCAGGGGGCAATCAGCCCCAGCATTTT. This translates into CASSRMAGGNQPQHF. The rearrangement uses TRBV2 and TRBJ1-5; a possible D gene is TRBD1 (6 bases). Between the trimmed V and J ends, which lost 5 bases and 2 bases, there was a span of 13 bases. Germline CDR1 SNHLY, CDR2 FYNNEI. The length of the CDR3 is 15 residues.

The chain uses TRBV30 and TRBJ1-2, with D possibly TRBD1 on 6 matching bases. The V gene's germline CDR1 is GTSNPN and CDR2 SVGIG (reference sequence). V was cut by 3 bases and J by 7 bases, with 18 bases left in between. The CDR3 length is 14 residues. The CDR3 DNA follows: TGTGCCTGGAGGGCGCTGGGACATAGCTCTGGCTACACCTTC. Encoded protein: CAWRALGHSSGYTF.

A single count supports this clone. The chain links TRBV6-5 to TRBJ1-5; maybe TRBD1 (5 bases). From germline, CDR1 is MNHEY and CDR2 SVGAGI. V dropped 5 bases and J dropped 9 bases, with 17 bases sitting between them. This CDR3 has 14 amino acids. The CDR3 bases are TGTGCCAGCAGTCCCCATGGGGGGTCTTTGCCCCAGCATTTT. It codes for CASSPHGGSLPQHF.

The rearrangement joins TRBV11-3 to TRBJ1-2; possible D gene TRBD1, 5 bases. Germline CDR1 reads SGHNT; CDR2 reads YENEEA. Trimming cost V 7 bases and J 3 bases, with 15 bases left between them. This CDR3 has 14 amino acids. In DNA form, the CDR3 reads TGTGCCAGCATCCGCAGGTGGGGCGACTATGGCTACACCTTC. Protein product: CASIRRWGDYGYTF. Full variable domain (rest looked up from reference TRBV11-3 and TRBJ1-2): EAGVVQSPRYKIIEKKQPVAFWCNPISGHNTLYWYLQNLGQGPELLIRYENEEAVDDSQLPKDRFSAERLKGVDSTLKIQPAELGDSAVYLCASIRRWGDYGYTFGSGTRLTVV.

The rearrangement uses TRBV12-3 or TRBV12-4 and TRBJ1-5; D remains ambiguous. Deletions cut 2 bases from V and 4 bases from J, with 6 bases between. The CDR3 has 13 residues. The CDR3: CASSLPLNQPQHF. CDR3 coding DNA: TGTGCCAGCAGTTTACCCTTAAATCAGCCCCAGCATTTT.

This clone was found a few times. The rearrangement uses TRBV4-3 and TRBJ2-1; 8 bases match TRBD1. CDR3 length equals 16 residues. Germline CDR1 LGHNA, CDR2 YSLEER. Trimming removed 4 bases from V and 3 bases from J; junction bases left unmatched: 8. The CDR3 spells CASSPQGVGDYNEQFF. In nucleotides, the CDR3 is TGCGCCAGCAGCCCACAGGGGGTAGGGGACTACAATGAGCAGTTCTTC.

The genes are TRBV6-5 and TRBJ1-6; tentatively, D is TRBD1 (6 bases). The germline V and J ends were trimmed by 6 bases and 7 bases, with 10 bases remaining between them. CDR3 length equals 13 residues. From germline, CDR1 is MNHEY and CDR2 SVGAGI. Here the CDR3 reads CASRDRTNSPLHF. DNA for the CDR3: TGTGCCAGCAGGGACAGAACCAATTCACCCCTCCACTTT.

CDR3 DNA sequence: TGTGCCAGCAGCCAATTACAGGGGACTAGTAGAACAGATACGCAGTATTTT. Translating gives CASSQLQGTSRTDTQYF. This rearrangement joins TRBV14 to TRBJ2-3, with D perhaps TRBD2 (8 bases). Germline CDR1 SGHDN, CDR2 FVKESK. Trimming took off 2 bases at V and 3 bases at J, with 18 bases between the two ends. The CDR3 contains 17 residues.

The chain employs TRBV12-3 or TRBV12-4 and TRBJ2-3; TRBD2 matches at 9 bases. V was clipped by 7 bases and J by 1 base; unmatched bases: 0. CDR3 size: 13 residues. The CDR3 DNA reads as TGTGCCAGCATAGCGGGAGGCACAGATACGCAGTATTTT. Protein: CASIAGGTDTQYF.

The genes are TRBV3-1 (or the pseudogene TRBV3-2) and TRBJ1-6; D possibly corresponds to TRBD1 (6 bases). V lost 2 bases, J lost 4 bases, and 15 bases lay in between. The CDR3 is 17 residues long. The germline V gene encodes CDR1 LGHDT and CDR2 YNNKEL (reference sequence). The CDR3 loop is CASSQKARTAYNSPLHF. CDR3 DNA: TGTGCCAGCAGCCAAAAAGCGCGGACAGCGTATAATTCACCCCTCCACTTT.

The chain combines TRBV23-1 with TRBJ2-2, with 8 bases fitting TRBD2. TRBV23-1 qualifies as an ORF whose function is uncertain. J was trimmed by 4 bases and V by 9 bases; bases with no gene match: 13. The CDR3 has 16 residues. Written as DNA, the CDR3 is TGCGCCAGTGTGTGGGCGGGGGGCCGATCCACCGGGGAGCTGTTTTTT. Encoded protein: CASVWAGGRSTGELFF.

The chain couples TRBV5-1 to TRBJ1-4; a possible D gene is TRBD1 (6 bases). The CDR3 sequence is 14 residues long. Germline lookup yields CDR1 SGHRS and CDR2 YFSETQ. V lost 0 bases and J lost 8, with 11 bases in between. The CDR3 region is CASSLGQGQEKLFF. Here the CDR3 DNA reads TGCGCCAGCAGCTTGGGGCAGGGGCAGGAAAAACTGTTTTTT.

The genes are TRBV2 and TRBJ2-7, with D uncertain. The CDR3 runs 11 residues. V was pared by 4 bases and J by 4 bases, with 5 bases between. The germline V gene encodes CDR1 SNHLY and CDR2 FYNNEI. The CDR3 here is CASSVQYEQYF. CDR3 coding DNA: TGTGCCAGCAGTGTTCAATACGAGCAGTACTTC. Combining the CDR3 with reference TRBV2 and TRBJ2-7 gives the whole variable domain EPEVTQTPSHQVTQMGQEVILRCVPISNHLYFYWYRQILGQKVEFLVSFYNNEISEKSEIFDDQFSVERPDGSNFTLKIRSTKLEDSAMYFCASSVQYEQYFGPGTRLTVT.

The chain links TRBV7-2 to TRBJ1-2; D uncertain. V dropped 4 bases and J dropped 0 bases, with 15 bases sitting between them. The CDR3 runs to 16 residues. In germline, CDR1 is SGHTA, CDR2 FQGNSA. In nucleotides, the CDR3 is TGTGCCAGCAGCTCCCACCTCAGGCTCTCTAACTATGGCTACACCTTC. Protein: CASSSHLRLSNYGYTF.